This T cell receptor (beta chain) was documented in a study of vaccination effects on CD4 cells after COVID-19. TCRdb's table, derived via immunoSEQ multiplex PCR, lists solely in-frame clones and lacks some. The data show about 69,000 clones, about 74% seen once. The germline V gene encodes CDR1 KGHSH and CDR2 LQKENI. This CDR3 is built from 13 residues. V was clipped by 3 bases and J by 10 bases; unmatched bases: 2. In the ViraFEST assay, antigen-specific CD4+ clonotypes were identified by expansion after peptide-pool stimulation. Having been cultured for 9 to 11 days, the cells underwent CD4+ T cell isolation. Participants were vaccinated with two doses of either the BNT162b2 or mRNA-1273 vaccine. Worth noting for this clone: Its cognate antigen is unknown.

Sequenced here: CD4+ T cells from PBMCs cultured with HCoV-229E spike peptides, sampled after COVID-19 vaccination. This TCR derives from a human donor who received a COVID-19 vaccine. The chain employs TRBV18 and TRBJ1-6, with 8 bases fitting TRBD1. DNA for the CDR3: TGTGCCAGCTCACCGACAGGGGACTCACCCCTCCACTTT. Amino acids: CASSPTGDSPLHF.